Listed below are T cell receptor beta chains from one sample, sequenced in a study of identical twins. TCRdb re-called the 5' RACE reads with MiXCR, one entry per CDR3 protein. The sample shows under 350,000 distinct CDR3 sequences, roughly 9.7% of them seen only once. The same sample was also used in a study of yellow fever vaccine responses in identical twins.

The sequenced material came from CD8+ T cells sorted from blood. The receptors stem from a woman aged 18-35 years in good health. Both conserved end residues are part of each CDR3. A D gene is named only where the DNA matches it firmly. A row's size may be missing; if present it is once, few, many or a size class.

>.|TRBV12-3/TRBV12-4|TRBJ2-6|.
TGTGCCAGCAGTGGGCGGGACAGTCCTAACTCTGGGGCCAACGTCCTGACTTTC
CASSGRDSPNSGANVLTF
>many|TRBV12-3/TRBV12-4|TRBJ1-4|.
TGTGCCAGCAGTTTGGGTGCAGGTTTGAATGAAAAACTGTTTTTT
CASSLGAGLNEKLFF
>few|TRBV7-2|TRBJ2-7|.
TGTGCCAGCAGCTTCCTCTACGAGCAGTACTTC
CASSFLYEQYF
>few|TRBV13|TRBJ2-1|TRBD1
TGTGCCAGCAGCTGGAAGGGACAGGGGATGAGCAATGAGCAGTTCTTC
CASSWKGQGMSNEQFF
>.|TRBV28|TRBJ2-7|TRBD1
TGTGCCAGCAGCCCAACAGGGGTGCCCTCCTACGAGCAGTACTTC
CASSPTGVPSYEQYF
>.|TRBV7-6|TRBJ2-2|.
TGTGCCAGCAGCTTAGACAGTAGCGTGGGGTCTACGAACACCGGGGAGCTGTTTTTT
CASSLDSSVGSTNTGELFF
>.|TRBV6-5|TRBJ2-3|.
TGTGCCAGCAGTTTCGGGATTCCCCCCACAGATACGCAGTATTTT
CASSFGIPPTDTQYF
>few|TRBV7-9|TRBJ1-1|.
TGTGCCAGCAGCCCACAGACAGGAATGAACACTGAAGCTTTCTTT
CASSPQTGMNTEAFF
>few|TRBV20-1|TRBJ2-3|.
TGCAGTGCTAGCCATTCTAGCGACCACACAGATACGCAGTATTTT
CSASHSSDHTDTQYF
>.|TRBV24-1|TRBJ1-1|.
TGTGCCACCAGTGCAGGCAGAGGGGGGAACACTGAAGCTTTCTTT
CATSAGRGGNTEAFF
>many|TRBV7-9|TRBJ1-2|.
TGTGCCAGCAGCTCGGTGCAGCCAGGCTACACCTTC
CASSSVQPGYTF
>.|TRBV20-1|TRBJ2-5|TRBD2
TGCAGTGCGGAACCTAGCGGGAGTTCGGAGACCCAGTACTTC
CSAEPSGSSETQYF
>.|TRBV11-2|TRBJ2-2|.
TGTGCCAGCAGCCCAGGACAGAGGGACACCGGGGAGCTGTTTTTT
CASSPGQRDTGELFF
>many|TRBV10-3|TRBJ2-5|TRBD1
TGTGCCATCAACAGGGGGCCGGGAGAGACCCAGTACTTC
CAINRGPGETQYF
>many|TRBV7-8|TRBJ1-1|.
TGTGCCAGCAGCTTAGAGGGGGGCCTGAACACTGAAGCTTTCTTT
CASSLEGGLNTEAFF
>few|TRBV10-3|TRBJ2-3|.
TGTGCCATCAGTTCAGGGCGACAGGGCACAGATACGCAGTATTTT
CAISSGRQGTDTQYF
>.|TRBV27|TRBJ2-7|TRBD1
TGTGCCAGCAGTCAAGTAGGGACAGCAAGCGCTCCTCTCTACGAGCAGTACTTC
CASSQVGTASAPLYEQYF
>many|TRBV20-1|TRBJ2-4|TRBD1
TGCAGTGCTAGACGGGACAGGGAGGCCAAAAACATTCAGTACTTC
CSARRDREAKNIQYF
>many|TRBV4-2|TRBJ2-3|TRBD1
TGTGCCAGCAGCCCGGACAGGAGAATCCTTGGCACAGATACGCAGTATTTT
CASSPDRRILGTDTQYF
>many|TRBV12-3/TRBV12-4|TRBJ2-1|.
TGTGCCAGCAGTGGGGCAGTAAATGAGCAGTTCTTC
CASSGAVNEQFF
>many|TRBV7-8|TRBJ2-1|.
TGTGCCAGCAGCTTAGTAGGCCAGGAATTAGGGAATGAGCAGTTCTTC
CASSLVGQELGNEQFF
>many|TRBV9|TRBJ1-1|TRBD1
TGTGCCAGCAGCCAGGACAGGGTTGACACTGAAGCTTTCTTT
CASSQDRVDTEAFF
>.|TRBV7-9|TRBJ1-3|TRBD1
TGTGCCAGCAGCTACACAGGGGAAGAGAGCACCATATATTTT
CASSYTGEESTIYF
>many|TRBV2|TRBJ2-1|TRBD2
TGTGCCAGCAGGGGTGGGACTAGGCATGAGCAGTTCTTC
CASRGGTRHEQFF
>many|TRBV7-2|TRBJ2-7|.
TGTGCCAGCAGCCCTCATCGGGCGGAGGAGTACGAGCAGTACTTC
CASSPHRAEEYEQYF
>.|TRBV15|TRBJ1-2|.
TGTGCCACCAGCACTCAGACCGCCGTGCCCGGTGGCTACACCTTC
CATSTQTAVPGGYTF
>.|TRBV6-1|TRBJ2-3|.
TGTGCCAGCAGTGAAAGGAGATGGGGTGTTAGCACAGATACGCAGTATTTT
CASSERRWGVSTDTQYF
>many|TRBV12-3/TRBV12-4|TRBJ2-1|TRBD2
TGTGCCAGCAGTTTTGGGACTAGCAGATACAATGAGCAGTTCTTC
CASSFGTSRYNEQFF
>.|TRBV14|TRBJ2-7|.
TGTGCCAGCAGCCAAGAGCCCCACGGGGACGAGCAGTACTTC
CASSQEPHGDEQYF
>.|TRBV29-1|TRBJ1-4|.
TGCAGCGTTCGCGTAGAATGGGATGAAAAACTGTTTTTT
CSVRVEWDEKLFF
>few|TRBV4-3|TRBJ2-1|.
TGCGCCAGCAGCCAAGATTGGACGAGCTCCTACAATGAGCAGTTCTTC
CASSQDWTSSYNEQFF
>many|TRBV15|TRBJ2-3|TRBD2
TGTGCCACCAGCAGAGTAACGGGACTAACAGATACGCAGTATTTT
CATSRVTGLTDTQYF
>.|TRBV14|TRBJ2-7|.
TGTGCCAGCAGCACGCCAGGAGGGGCCTACGAGCAGTACTTC
CASSTPGGAYEQYF
>many|TRBV20-1|TRBJ2-5|.
TGCAGTGCTAGAGTTGGGGGGGGCTCGGAGACCCAGTACTTC
CSARVGGGSETQYF
>many|TRBV6-1|TRBJ2-3|TRBD1
TGTGCCAGACATAAAGTATCCGGGACAGGGTGCCCAGATACGCAGTATTTT
CARHKVSGTGCPDTQYF
>many|TRBV9|TRBJ1-6|.
TGTGCCAGCAGTGACAGGCCTTATAATTCACCCCTCCACTTT
CASSDRPYNSPLHF
>.|TRBV11-2|TRBJ2-1|TRBD2
TGTGCCAGCAGCTCCTCCCCTAGCGGCCCCTACAATGAGCAGTTCTTC
CASSSSPSGPYNEQFF
>few|TRBV27|TRBJ2-7|.
TGTGCCAGCAGTTTAATACGGTCCGGCGCCTACGAGCAGTACTTC
CASSLIRSGAYEQYF
>few|TRBV2|TRBJ2-7|.
TGTGCCACGCGAGGACTGGTTTACGAGCAGTACTTC
CATRGLVYEQYF
>.|TRBV20-1|TRBJ2-7|.
TGCAGTGCTAGAGATTTGGAGCCCTACGAGCAGTACTTC
CSARDLEPYEQYF
>many|TRBV12-3/TRBV12-4|TRBJ1-1|.
TGTGCCAGCAGTGCTACAGAGAACACTGAAGCTTTCTTT
CASSATENTEAFF
>.|TRBV6-4|TRBJ1-1|.
TGTGCCAGCAGTGACTGGGACACCAGCATTGAAGCTTTCTTT
CASSDWDTSIEAFF
>.|TRBV6-1|TRBJ2-7|TRBD2
TGTGCCAGCAGGGTCGGAGCGGGAGGCCACTACGAGCAGTACTTC
CASRVGAGGHYEQYF
>many|TRBV7-9|TRBJ2-2|.
TGTGCCAGCAGTCCCCTTACCCAGGGACCCGGGGAGCTGTTTTTT
CASSPLTQGPGELFF
>.|TRBV27|TRBJ2-7|TRBD1
TGTGCCAGCAGTCCGCGGGGGACAGGGGGATACGAGCAGTACTTC
CASSPRGTGGYEQYF
>.|TRBV4-1|TRBJ1-5|.
TGCGCCAGCAGTCTTCAGTTTATGGGCAATCAGCCCCAGCATTTT
CASSLQFMGNQPQHF
>few|TRBV30|TRBJ2-1|.
TGTGCCTGGAGTGACACCTACAATGAGCAGTTCTTC
CAWSDTYNEQFF
>.|TRBV28|TRBJ2-5|TRBD2
TGTGCCAGCAGTTACGGCAGGCCGCGGGAGGCCCAGTACTTC
CASSYGRPREAQYF
>.|TRBV12-3/TRBV12-4|TRBJ2-5|.
TGTGCCAGCAGTTTGAAGGGGTGGGCCGACCAAGAGACCCAGTACTTC
CASSLKGWADQETQYF
>.|TRBV28|TRBJ2-1|.
TGTGCCAGCAGTCCCCGACTAGGAGGGTCCTACAATGAGCAGTTCTTC
CASSPRLGGSYNEQFF
>.|TRBV20-1|TRBJ2-7|.
TGCAGTGCTGAAACGGGACAAAGCTCCTACGAGCAGTACTTC
CSAETGQSSYEQYF
>.|TRBV20-1|TRBJ2-3|TRBD2
TGCTGTGCTAGAGACCCCAAGGGGTCGGGGAGGGGCACAGATACGCAGTATTTT
CCARDPKGSGRGTDTQYF
>many|TRBV27|TRBJ2-3|TRBD2
TGTGCCAGCAGTTTATTGCGTGCGGGAGGGGGCACAGATACGCAGTATTTT
CASSLLRAGGGTDTQYF
>few|TRBV12-5|TRBJ2-1|TRBD2
TGTGCTAGTGGCCGCCAAGCGGGAGGGGCGGGAAATGAGCAGTTCTTC
CASGRQAGGAGNEQFF
>few|TRBV5-6|TRBJ1-5|.
TGTGCCAGCGGCTACCGGACAGGCAATCAGCCCCAGCATTTT
CASGYRTGNQPQHF
>few|TRBV13|TRBJ2-1|TRBD1
TGTGCCAGCAGCTTAGCCGGGACAGGGGCTTACAATGAGCAGTTCTTC
CASSLAGTGAYNEQFF
>few|TRBV6-2/TRBV6-3|TRBJ1-1|.
TGTGCCAGCACCTATCCGCTCTTGGAGGGGGAGCAAAACCCGCTTGAAGCTTTCTTT
CASTYPLLEGEQNPLEAFF